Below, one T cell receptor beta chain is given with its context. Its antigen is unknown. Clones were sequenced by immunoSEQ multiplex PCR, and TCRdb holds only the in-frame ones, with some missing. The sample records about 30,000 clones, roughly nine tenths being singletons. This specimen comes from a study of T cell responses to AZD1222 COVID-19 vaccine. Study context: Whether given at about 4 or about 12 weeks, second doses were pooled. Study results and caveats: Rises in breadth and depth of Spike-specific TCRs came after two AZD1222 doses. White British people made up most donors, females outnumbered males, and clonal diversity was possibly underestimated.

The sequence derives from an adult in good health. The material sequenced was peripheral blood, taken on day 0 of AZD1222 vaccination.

The CDR3 DNA follows: TGTGCCAGTATGGCGGGGACTAGCGGAAACAATGAGCAGTTCTTC. Protein sequence: CASMAGTSGNNEQFF. The genes are TRBV19 and TRBJ2-1, with 11 bases identical to TRBD2. The germline V gene has CDR1 LNHDA and CDR2 SQIVND (reference sequence). The CDR3 spans 15 residues. With 7 bases clipped from V and 5 bases from J, the junction kept 7 bases outside the gene matches.